This T cell receptor beta chain stems from a study of patients and donors after allogeneic stem cell transplantation. TCRdb fed the RT-PCR reads into MiXCR, producing one record per CDR3 protein. The data contain around 29,000 distinct CDR3 sequences, 35% to 40% of them singletons. Trimming cost V 7 bases and J 0 bases, with 4 bases left between them. The CDR3 loop spans 11 amino acids. Germline V CDR1 and CDR2: ENHRY, SYGVKD. This TCR derives from a human donor who was either an allogeneic HSCT recipient or a stem cell or donor lymphocyte infusion donor (not recorded which). It is not recorded whose cells these are; they may come from a transplant donor. Specimen: blood, either unsorted or a sorted T cell fraction (not recorded which). V and J are TRBV10-3 and TRBJ2-7; D not resolved. The CDR3 DNA reads TGTGCCATCATGAGCTCCTACGAGCAGTACTTC. It yields the protein CAIMSSYEQYF.